Sequencing of this T cell receptor (beta chain) was carried out in a study of naive and memory T cell subsets. Study-level findings and limits: This RNA-based method may be sensitive to activation-related transcript changes.

A UMI-containing oligonucleotide was joined by 3' ligation to the TCR cDNA template. Unsorted total RNA, roughly 1 to 1000 ng, was DNase treated before reverse transcription. This clonotype was observed many times. What it recognizes is unknown. With 2 bases removed from V and 4 bases from J, the gap between germline ends came to 15 bases. Germline assignment: CDR1 MNHNS and CDR2 SASEGT. The CDR3 runs 16 residues. Amplification of ligated cDNA took four PCR rounds with SP2 and nested alpha and beta constant primers. For blood and skin samples, reverse transcription used TCR alpha and beta constant primers. MiXCR, run by TCRdb on the 5' RACE reads, gives a single entry per CDR3 protein. This table has roughly 56,000 distinct CDR3 sequences, more than 7% appearing once.

This chain connects TRBV6-1 to TRBJ1-5; tentative D call: TRBD1 (6 bases). The receptor comes from a male donor in good health. The CDR3 loop reads CASSEITITGNQPQHF. The CDR3 DNA follows: TGTGCCAGCAGTGAAATAACGATTACAGGGAATCAGCCCCAGCATTTT.